The 14 T cell receptor beta chains below come from one sample, sequenced in a study of blood T cells in healthy people across ages (dated by TCRdb to the mid-2010s). The method behind the library was 5' RACE. The sequencing machine was an Illumina HiSeq 2500. A second about 7 to 12 cycle PCR used a sample-barcoded 5' primer and a J-beta primer mix. TCRdb passed the public sequencing reads through fastp at Q25 and MiXCR, retaining productive beta sequences. Entries that share a CDR3 protein sequence are merged under the most common genes and DNA. The sample profile shows around 690,000 distinct CDR3 sequences; approximately 59% of them were found once. The top ten clonotypes cover 30% to 45% of the sample. The sample comprised blood. The receptors shown here come from a man between 60 and 70 years old in good health.

V usage is TRBV12-3 or TRBV12-4 and J usage is TRBJ2-7, with D possibly TRBD1 on 5 matching bases. CDR3 length: 13 residues. Trimming removed 3 bases at V and 7 bases at J, with 13 bases between. The CDR3: CASSFDTRGEQYF. The CDR3 DNA follows: TGTGCCAGCAGTTTTGACACAAGGGGAGAGCAGTACTTC.

J is TRBJ2-3 and V is TRBV24-1; the match to TRBD2 covers 7 bases. Per the germline V gene, CDR1 is KGHDR and CDR2 is SFDVKD. This CDR3 spans 12 amino acids. V lost 9 bases and J lost 6; bases outside the gene matches: 5. The CDR3 DNA reads as TGTGCCACCTCCGAAGCGGGGGATACGCAGTATTTT. Protein: CATSEAGDTQYF.

This chain uses TRBV5-1 with TRBJ2-1; 8 nucleotides match TRBD1. Per germline, CDR1 SGHRS and CDR2 YFSETQ. The CDR3 sequence is 14 residues long. With 4 bases clipped from V and 13 bases from J, the junction kept 13 bases outside the gene matches. The CDR3 bases are TGCGCCAGCAGCCCGACAGGGGAGTGGGAGACCCAGTTCTTC. It is translated as CASSPTGEWETQFF.

The chain recombines TRBV7-9 with TRBJ2-5; 8 bases are a match to TRBD2. Germline V gene lookup returns CDR1 SEHNR and CDR2 FQNEAQ (reference sequence). CDR3 length: 16 amino acids. The trim removed 4 bases at V and 4 bases at J, leaving 11 bases unmatched. The CDR3 DNA sequence: TGTGCCAGCAGCTCAGGACTAGCAGCCCTCAGAGAGACCCAGTACTTC. As protein: CASSSGLAALRETQYF.

This chain connects TRBV5-1 to TRBJ2-5; 7 bases are a match to TRBD1. Germline V gives CDR1 SGHRS, CDR2 YFSETQ. This CDR3 comprises 15 residues. The junction had 4 bases not matched to a gene; V was cut back by 0 bases and J by 2 bases. DNA of the CDR3: TGCGCCAGCAGCTTGGTGGGACAGATGCAAGAGACCCAGTACTTC. This encodes CASSLVGQMQETQYF.

This clonotype was counted between two and nine times. V usage is TRBV7-9 and J usage is TRBJ2-4; no reliable D call. Germline-derived CDR1 and CDR2 are SEHNR and FQNEAQ (reference sequence). The CDR3 is 16 residues long. V lost 5 bases and J 1 base, leaving 15 bases between the germline ends. In DNA, the CDR3 is TGTGCCAGCAGCCCCACCCAGGCTCGGGCCAAAAACATTCAGTACTTC. It yields the protein CASSPTQARAKNIQYF.

The rearrangement links TRBV12-3 or TRBV12-4 to TRBJ2-7, with unresolved D. This CDR3 contains 11 residues. Trimming cost V 5 bases and J 7 bases, with 9 bases left between them. The CDR3 nucleotides read TGTGCCAGCAGTAAATACAATGAGCAGTACTTC. Protein: CASSKYNEQYF.

J is TRBJ2-5 and V is TRBV28, with 10 bases that match TRBD2. From germline, CDR1 is MDHEN and CDR2 SYDVKM. The CDR3 is made up of 14 amino acids. Losses at the gene ends were 6 bases for V and 1 base for J; bases not matched to a gene: 2. CDR3 sequence reads: CASRPSGGQETQYF. CDR3 nucleotides: TGTGCCAGCAGACCTAGCGGGGGCCAAGAGACCCAGTACTTC.

This chain uses TRBV11-3 with TRBJ2-2, with D tentatively TRBD1 (5 bases). CDR3 length equals 14 residues. Germline V gene data show CDR1 as SGHNT and CDR2 as YENEEA. V gave up 1 base and J gave up 5 bases, with 8 bases separating them. In DNA, the CDR3 is TGTGCCAGCAGCTTAGGACAGAGAACCGGGGAGCTGTTTTTT. This codes for CASSLGQRTGELFF.

The DNA of the CDR3 is TGTGCCAGCAGCCACCCTACTAGCGGGGGCTCGGCCGAGCAGTTCTTC. Translated: CASSHPTSGGSAEQFF. The chain employs TRBV4-2 and TRBJ2-1; 11 bases fit TRBD2. The CDR3 runs 16 residues. The germline V gene encodes CDR1 LGHNA and CDR2 YNFKEQ. The junction had 11 bases not matched to a gene; V was cut back by 3 bases and J by 10 bases.

The chain recombines TRBV12-3 or TRBV12-4 with TRBJ1-5, with D tentatively TRBD1 (5 bases). CDR3 length: 16 amino acids. The V and J ends lost 0 bases and 3 bases respectively, with 12 bases between them. The CDR3 DNA follows: TGTGCCAGCAGTTTAGCGCAGGAGGGGAACAATCAGCCCCAGCATTTT. It is translated as CASSLAQEGNNQPQHF.

This chain links TRBV4-1 with TRBJ1-2; D is perhaps TRBD1 (6 bases). The CDR3 covers 14 residues. Germline V gene data show CDR1 as MGHRA and CDR2 as YSYEKL. Trimming removed 2 bases at V and 5 bases at J, with 12 bases between. The CDR3 protein is CASSQSRGTYGYTF. Written as DNA, the CDR3 is TGCGCCAGCAGCCAATCAAGGGGGACATATGGCTACACCTTC.

The genes are TRBV5-1 and TRBJ2-3; 10 positions agree with TRBD1. With 4 bases clipped from V and 6 bases from J, the junction kept 8 bases outside the gene matches. The CDR3 has 15 residues. Germline loops: CDR1 SGHRS, CDR2 YFSETQ. In DNA, the CDR3 is TGCGCCAGCAGCATCCGGGACAGGGGTTCCGATACGCAGTATTTT. Translation gives CASSIRDRGSDTQYF. Combining the CDR3 with reference TRBV5-1 and TRBJ2-3 gives the whole variable domain KAGVTQTPRYLIKTRGQQVTLSCSPISGHRSVSWYQQTPGQGLQFLFEYFSETQRNKGNFPGRFSGRQFSNSRSEMNVSTLELGDSALYLCASSIRDRGSDTQYFGPGTRLTVL.

The chain recombines TRBV10-3 with TRBJ2-1; D possibly corresponds to TRBD1 (6 bases). Germline V gives CDR1 ENHRY, CDR2 SYGVKD. The V gene lost 2 bases and the J gene lost 4 bases, with 12 bases spanning the gap. This CDR3 is built from 15 residues. The CDR3 reads CAISEGQSLYNEQFF. The CDR3 DNA reads TGTGCCATCAGTGAGGGACAGTCCCTATACAATGAGCAGTTCTTC.